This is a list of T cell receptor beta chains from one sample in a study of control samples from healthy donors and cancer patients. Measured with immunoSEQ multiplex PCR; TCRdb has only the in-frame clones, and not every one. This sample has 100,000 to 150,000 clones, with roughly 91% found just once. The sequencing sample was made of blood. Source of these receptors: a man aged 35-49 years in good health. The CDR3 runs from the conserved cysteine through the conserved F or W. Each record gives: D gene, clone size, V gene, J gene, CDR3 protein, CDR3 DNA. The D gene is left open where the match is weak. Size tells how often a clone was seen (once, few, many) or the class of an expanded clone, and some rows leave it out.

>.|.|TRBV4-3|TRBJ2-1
CASSHGPGDEQFF
TGCGCCAGCAGTCATGGACCGGGGGATGAGCAGTTCTTC
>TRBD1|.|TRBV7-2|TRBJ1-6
CASSFLGQYNSPLHF
TGTGCCAGCAGCTTCCTGGGACAGTATAATTCACCCCTCCACTTT
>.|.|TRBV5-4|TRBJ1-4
CASSSYTNEKLFF
TGTGCCAGCAGCTCCTACACTAATGAAAAACTGTTTTTT
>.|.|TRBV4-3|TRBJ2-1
CASSQDWQGLGRGEQFF
TGCGCCAGCAGCCAAGATTGGCAGGGACTGGGGCGTGGGGAGCAGTTCTTC
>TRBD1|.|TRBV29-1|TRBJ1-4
CSVEGTGQGFEKLFF
TGCAGCGTTGAAGGTACCGGACAGGGGTTTGAAAAACTGTTTTTT
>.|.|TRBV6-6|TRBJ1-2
CASSPQPQGYGYTF
TGTGCCAGCAGTCCGCAACCCCAGGGCTATGGCTACACCTTC
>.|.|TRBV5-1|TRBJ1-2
CASSFPRGDGYTF
TGCGCCAGCAGCTTCCCACGAGGGGATGGCTACACCTTC
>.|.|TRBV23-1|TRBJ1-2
CASSRYISGIPYGYTF
TGCGCCAGCAGTCGATACATTTCAGGAATTCCTTATGGCTACACCTTC
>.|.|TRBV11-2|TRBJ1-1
CASSLQWGAFF
TGTGCCAGCAGCTTACAGTGGGGGGCTTTCTTT
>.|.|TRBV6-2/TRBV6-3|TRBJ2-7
CASSRPLQDYEQYF
TGTGCCAGCAGTAGACCCTTACAGGACTACGAGCAGTACTTC
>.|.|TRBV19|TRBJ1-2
CASSTGYGYTF
TGTGCCAGTAGTACTGGGTATGGCTACACCTTC
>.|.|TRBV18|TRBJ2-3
CASSPRQNTDTQYF
TGTGCCAGCTCACCAAGGCAAAACACAGATACGCAGTATTTT
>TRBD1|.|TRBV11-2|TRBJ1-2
CASIPGQGAISYTF
TGTGCCAGCATCCCGGGACAGGGGGCGATAAGCTACACCTTC
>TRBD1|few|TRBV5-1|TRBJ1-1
CASSSSQGGSTEAFF
TGCGCCAGCAGCTCGTCACAGGGGGGGAGCACTGAAGCTTTCTTT
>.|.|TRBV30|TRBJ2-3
CACTGPTGPDTQYF
TGTGCCTGCACAGGGCCAACGGGGCCAGATACGCAGTATTTT
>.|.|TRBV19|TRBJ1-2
CASISRAYVDRTVRNGYTF
TGTGCCAGTATTTCACGGGCATACGTCGACAGGACCGTTCGGAATGGCTACACCTTC
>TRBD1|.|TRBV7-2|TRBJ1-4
CASSLLTQGAVEKLFF
TGTGCCAGCAGCTTACTAACACAGGGGGCTGTTGAAAAACTGTTTTTT
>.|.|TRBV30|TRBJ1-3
CAWSVNTGNTIYF
TGTGCCTGGAGTGTAAATACTGGAAACACCATATATTTT
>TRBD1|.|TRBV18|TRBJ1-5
CASSPGQNQPQHF
TGTGCCAGCTCACCGGGACAGAATCAGCCCCAGCATTTT
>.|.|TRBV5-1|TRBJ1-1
CASSLRGGADTEAFF
TGCGCCAGCAGCTTGAGGGGGGGGGCGGACACTGAAGCTTTCTTT
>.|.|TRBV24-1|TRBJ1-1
CATSYGGNTEAFF
TGTGCCACCAGCTACGGGGGAAACACTGAAGCTTTCTTT
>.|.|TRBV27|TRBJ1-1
CASSQQGTLNTEAFF
TGTGCCAGCAGTCAACAGGGAACTCTGAACACTGAAGCTTTCTTT
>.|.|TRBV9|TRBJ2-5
CASSGNPRTDQETQYF
TGTGCCAGCAGCGGCAACCCTAGGACAGACCAAGAGACCCAGTACTTC
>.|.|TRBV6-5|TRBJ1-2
CASSLGGVYGYTF
TGTGCCAGCAGCCTTGGCGGGGTCTATGGCTACACCTTC
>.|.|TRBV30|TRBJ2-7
CAWSGVGSEQYF
TGTGCCTGGAGTGGGGTGGGTAGCGAGCAGTACTTC
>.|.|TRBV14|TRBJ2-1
CASSQDPRPFYNEQFF
TGTGCCAGCAGCCAAGATCCTAGGCCTTTCTACAATGAGCAGTTCTTC
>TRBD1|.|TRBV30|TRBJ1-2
CAWRQGRNNYGYTF
TGTGCCTGGAGACAGGGGCGAAATAACTATGGCTACACCTTC
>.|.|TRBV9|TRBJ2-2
CASSGTRTDTGELFF
TGTGCCAGCAGCGGGACCCGAACAGACACCGGGGAGCTGTTTTTT
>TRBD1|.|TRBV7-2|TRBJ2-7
CASSLPGTGGYEQYF
TGTGCCAGCAGCCTTCCCGGGACAGGGGGCTACGAGCAGTACTTC
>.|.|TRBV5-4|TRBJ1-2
CASSLGISEGYTF
TGTGCCAGCAGCTTGGGCATTTCGGAAGGCTACACCTTC
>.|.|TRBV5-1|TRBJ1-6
CASSMGDGYNSPLHF
TGCGCCAGCAGCATGGGGGATGGATATAATTCACCCCTCCACTTT
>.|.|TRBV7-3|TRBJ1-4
CASSLTGQSSEKLFF
TGTGCCAGCAGCTTAACCGGGCAGAGTTCTGAAAAACTGTTTTTT
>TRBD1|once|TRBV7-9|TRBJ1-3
CASSSSGQGNTIYF
TGTGCCAGCAGCTCTTCGGGACAGGGAAACACCATATATTTT
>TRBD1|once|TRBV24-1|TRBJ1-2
CATSDLDRVGGYTF
TGTGCCACCAGTGATTTAGACAGGGTGGGTGGCTACACCTTC
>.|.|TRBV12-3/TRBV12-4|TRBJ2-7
CASSLQGSHEQYF
TGTGCCAGCAGTTTACAGGGGTCCCACGAGCAGTACTTC
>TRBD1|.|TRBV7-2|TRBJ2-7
CASSPRTGDNEQYF
TGTGCCAGCAGCCCAAGGACAGGGGACAACGAGCAGTACTTC
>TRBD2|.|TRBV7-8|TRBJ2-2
CASSLTSGVNTGELFF
TGTGCCAGCAGCTTGACTAGCGGGGTAAACACCGGGGAGCTGTTTTTT
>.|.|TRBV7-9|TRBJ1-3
CASSSTRSLLRNTIYF
TGTGCCAGCAGCTCGACTAGGTCCCTTTTGCGAAACACCATATATTTT
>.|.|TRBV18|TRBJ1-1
CASSPTTMNTEAFF
TGTGCCAGCTCACCTACCACCATGAACACTGAAGCTTTCTTT
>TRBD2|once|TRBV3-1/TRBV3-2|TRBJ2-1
CASSPGLAGGPAYNEQFF
TGTGCCAGCAGCCCAGGACTAGCGGGGGGGCCCGCCTACAATGAGCAGTTCTTC
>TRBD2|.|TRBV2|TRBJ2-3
CASIWTSGSTDTQYF
TGTGCCAGCATTTGGACTAGCGGTAGCACAGATACGCAGTATTTT
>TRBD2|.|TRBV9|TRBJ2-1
CASSPTSGVYNEQFF
TGTGCCAGCAGCCCCACTAGCGGGGTCTACAATGAGCAGTTCTTC
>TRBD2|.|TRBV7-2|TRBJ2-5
CASSQTSGGYQETQYF
TGTGCCAGCAGCCAAACTAGCGGGGGCTACCAAGAGACCCAGTACTTC
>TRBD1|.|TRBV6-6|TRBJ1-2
CASSYVGQGNYGYTF
TGTGCCAGCAGTTACGTGGGACAGGGGAACTATGGCTACACCTTC
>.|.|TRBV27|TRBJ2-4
CARTSVPGTRNIQYF
TGTGCCCGCACTTCCGTACCGGGGACTCGCAACATTCAGTACTTC
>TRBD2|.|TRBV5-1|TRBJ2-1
CASSLELAGHEQFF
TGCGCCAGCAGCTTGGAACTAGCGGGGCATGAGCAGTTCTTC
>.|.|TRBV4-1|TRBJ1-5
CASSQFSAGQPQHF
TGCGCCAGCAGCCAATTCAGCGCGGGGCAGCCCCAGCATTTT
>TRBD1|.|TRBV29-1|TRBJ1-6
CSVRTGSGSPLHF
TGCAGCGTTCGGACAGGGTCGGGTTCACCCCTCCACTTT
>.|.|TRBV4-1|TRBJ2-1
CASGQQPGSSYNEQFF
TGCGCCAGCGGCCAGCAGCCGGGAAGCTCCTACAATGAGCAGTTCTTC
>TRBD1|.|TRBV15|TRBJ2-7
CATSRGGQGNYEQYF
TGTGCCACCAGCAGGGGGGGACAGGGGAACTACGAGCAGTACTTC
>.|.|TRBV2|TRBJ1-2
CASRLQGLSGYTF
TGTGCCAGCAGACTACAGGGTTTGTCTGGCTACACCTTC
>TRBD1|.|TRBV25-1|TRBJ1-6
CASSHTGTGVSPLHF
TGTGCCAGCTCCCATACCGGGACAGGGGTTTCACCCCTCCACTTT
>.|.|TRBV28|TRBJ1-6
CASGGVGRSPLHF
TGTGCCAGCGGGGGGGTGGGCAGGTCACCCCTCCACTTT
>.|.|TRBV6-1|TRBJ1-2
CASSEGVLANYGYTF
TGTGCCAGCAGCGAAGGGGTCTTAGCTAACTATGGCTACACCTTC
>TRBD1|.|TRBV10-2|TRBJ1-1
CATDRVLRNTEAFF
TGCGCCACAGACAGGGTTTTACGAAACACTGAAGCTTTCTTT
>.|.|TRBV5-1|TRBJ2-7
CASSLGAAYEQYF
TGCGCCAGCAGCTTGGGTGCAGCCTACGAGCAGTACTTC
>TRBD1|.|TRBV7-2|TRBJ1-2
CASSSPDRGMHNYGYTF
TGTGCCAGCAGCTCCCCGGACAGGGGAATGCATAACTATGGCTACACCTTC
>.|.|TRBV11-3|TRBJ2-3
CASSYKRISTDTQYF
TGTGCCAGCAGCTATAAGAGAATTAGCACAGATACGCAGTATTTT
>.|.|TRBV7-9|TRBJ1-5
CASSLGHQPQHF
TGTGCCAGCAGCTTAGGTCACCAGCCCCAGCATTTT